This T cell receptor beta chain is drawn from a study of CD8+CD57+ T cells in acquired aplastic anemia. The wider study: Mean DNA quantity obtained from sorted CD4+ and CD8+ cells was 3 to 4 ug. Healthy CD8+ samples averaged about 11.0 million reads.

Per the germline V gene, CDR1 is SGHTA and CDR2 is FQGNSA. Deletions cut 1 base from V and 3 bases from J, with 10 bases between. This CDR3 comprises 15 residues. A word on this clonotype: Its antigen is not identified.

Genomic DNA provided the template from which TCR beta VDJ and CDR3 profiles were obtained. TCRdb reprocessed the reads via MiXCR and lists one record per CDR3 protein. This repertoire shows around 190,000 distinct CDR3 sequences, over 55% found once; its top ten account for about 31%. Study-wide points: In common between the patients and the controls were nearly 30 CD8+ CDR3 sequences. For CD8+ Simpson's diversity, patients and controls showed no significant difference.

The sample consisted of sorted CD4+, CD8+, or CD8+CD57+ T cells (not recorded which) from PBMCs. The J gene is TRBJ1-5, the V gene TRBV7-2; D is unresolved. The sequence was obtained from a human donor in good health. The CDR3 is CASSLVRAINQPQHF. CDR3 sequence (DNA): TGTGCCAGCAGCTTAGTGAGGGCGATCAATCAGCCCCAGCATTTT.